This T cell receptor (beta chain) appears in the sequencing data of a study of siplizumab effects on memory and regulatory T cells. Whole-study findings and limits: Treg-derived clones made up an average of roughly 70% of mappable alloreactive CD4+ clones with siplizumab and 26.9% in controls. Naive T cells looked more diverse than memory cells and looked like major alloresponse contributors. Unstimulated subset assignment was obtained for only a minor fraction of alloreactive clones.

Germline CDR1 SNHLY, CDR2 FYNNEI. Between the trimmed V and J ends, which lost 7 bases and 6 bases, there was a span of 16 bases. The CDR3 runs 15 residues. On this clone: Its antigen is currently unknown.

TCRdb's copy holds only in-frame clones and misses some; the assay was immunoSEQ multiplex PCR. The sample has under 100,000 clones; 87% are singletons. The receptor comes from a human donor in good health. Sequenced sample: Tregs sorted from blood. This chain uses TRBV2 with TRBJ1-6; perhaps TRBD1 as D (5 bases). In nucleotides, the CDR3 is TGTGCCAGCATGGCAGGGTGGGGAATTAATTCACCCCTCCACTTT. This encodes CASMAGWGINSPLHF.